The clone carrying this TCR beta chain was seen only a few times. What it recognizes is unknown. These data are taken from a study of T-cell reconstitution after alpha-beta-depleted transplantation in children. General study results and limits: T-cell numbers and diversity, one year after transplant, stemmed largely from T cells that were newly produced. The study traced high day-60 TCRbeta diversity in some patients to surviving recipient T cells and thymic progenitors.

The V end was cut by 4 bases, the J end by 9 bases, with 7 bases between. CDR1 is DFQATT and CDR2 is SNEGSKA in the germline V gene (reference sequence). The CDR3 runs to 10 residues. The TCRbeta library incorporated unique molecular identifiers. MiXCR, applied by TCRdb to the PCR reads, yields one record per CDR3 protein. The sample carries some 460,000 distinct CDR3 sequences, 15% to 20% recorded once. The chain uses TRBV20-1 and TRBJ2-1; perhaps TRBD1 as D (5 bases). Sequences were derived from PBMCs, mostly from graft donor cells, sampled 360 days after TCRalphabeta/CD19-depleted stem cell transplant. The TCR was taken from a boy under two years old who had a stem cell transplant for Wiskott-Aldrich syndrome, so the T cells may come from the graft donor. This CDR3 reads CSATRGEQFF. In nucleotides, the CDR3 is TGCAGTGCTACTAGGGGTGAGCAGTTCTTC.